This TCR beta chain appears in the sequencing data of a study of CD4 and CD8 cells across lung adenocarcinoma regions. Germline CDR1 SGHVS, CDR2 FNYEAQ. Trimming took 3 bases from V and 3 from J, leaving 8 bases between them. This CDR3 spans 13 amino acids. Samples came from patients with localized non-small cell lung adenocarcinoma. Via MiXCR, TCRdb re-called the PCR reads, giving one row per CDR3 protein. Among some 20,000 distinct CDR3 sequences listed, less than 65% were seen once. This clonotype was observed at least ten times. The sequenced material came from CD8+ T cells from the center of a lung tumor. This chain connects TRBV7-6 to TRBJ2-5; D not resolved. The TCR originated in a female donor with lung adenocarcinoma. The CD4 and CD8 labels of this study may be unreliable. The CDR3 DNA is TGTGCCAGCAGCTTCTCTGATGAAGAGACCCAGTACTTC. It encodes CASSFSDEETQYF.